This TCR beta chain was sequenced for a study of T-cell memory formation after mild COVID-19. About the research overall: There were largely donor-specific TCR clusters. Notes on the study in general: Pre-infection memory carried some responding clones, suggesting that cross-reactive memory joined. A second wave expanding day 15 to 37 was CD4+-biased; contracting clones were balanced.

The CDR3 sequence is 16 residues long. Germline V gene lookup returns CDR1 MNHEY and CDR2 SVGAGI. V shed 6 bases and J 0 bases; nucleotides not matched to a gene: 3. This clonotype was detected only a few times. Its antigen remains unidentified. 5'RACE with constant-segment primers built TCRalpha and TCRbeta cDNA libraries with UMIs. One entry per CDR3 protein results from TCRdb running MiXCR on the 5' RACE reads. The table lists about 180,000 distinct CDR3 sequences, 16% of them singletons, with about 2.1% in the top ten. The chain joins TRBV6-5 to TRBJ2-1; 12 bases are a match to TRBD2. This receptor was obtained from an adult woman who had mild COVID-19 (a few samples of this study predate the infection). Cell type and time point are not known. Sequencing input: PBMCs or a T cell subset sorted from them (not recorded which). CDR3 loop: CASRPSGRASYNEQFF. The DNA of the CDR3 is TGTGCCAGCAGGCCTAGCGGGAGGGCCTCCTACAATGAGCAGTTCTTC.